The 4 T cell receptor beta chains below all came from one sample that was sequenced in a study of T cell responses to AZD1222 COVID-19 vaccine. The table came from immunoSEQ multiplex PCR; TCRdb's copy has only in-frame clones and leaves some out. The top ten hold 35% to 50% of the sample, which has more than 85,000 clones, roughly 89% seen once. The sequencing here drew on peripheral blood, taken 28 days after the second AZD1222 dose. The receptors here all came from an adult who received the AZD1222 COVID-19 vaccine.

V and J are TRBV4-3 and TRBJ2-7, with 8 bases fitting TRBD1. Germline CDR1 is LGHNA and CDR2 is YSLEER. Losses at the gene ends were 0 bases for V and 2 bases for J; bases not matched to a gene: 6. The CDR3 is 16 residues long. CDR3 residues: CASSQDLYRGTYEQYF. Here the CDR3 DNA reads TGCGCCAGCAGCCAAGATCTTTACAGGGGGACCTACGAGCAGTACTTC.

The chain recombines TRBV5-1 with TRBJ2-5; the D is unclear. The CDR3 totals 11 residues. V lost 7 bases, J lost 4 bases, and 8 bases lay in between. Germline V lookup: CDR1 SGHRS, CDR2 YFSETQ. CDR3 sequence (DNA): TGCGCCAGCCTACAAGGAGAGACCCAGTACTTC. Protein product: CASLQGETQYF.

The chain joins TRBV19 to TRBJ2-5, with unresolved D. The CDR3 runs 13 residues. V lost 10 bases to trimming and J lost 1 base, with 13 bases between them. CDR1 is LNHDA, CDR2 SQIVND, per germline (reference sequence). In DNA, the CDR3 is TGTGCCACAAGGCCAAGGGTCCAAGAGACCCAGTACTTC. Protein: CATRPRVQETQYF. Looking up the rest from reference TRBV19 and TRBJ2-5 gives the full variable domain: DGGITQSPKYLFRKEGQNVTLSCEQNLNHDAMYWYRQDPGQGLRLIYYSQIVNDFQKGDIAEGYSVSREKKESFPLTVTSAQKNPTAFYLCATRPRVQETQYFGPGTRLLVL.

The chain couples TRBV7-8 to TRBJ1-1, with TRBD1 as a possible D gene (6 bases). The ends were cut back, 5 bases at V and 1 base at J, with 14 bases in the middle. The V gene's germline CDR1 is SGHVS and CDR2 FQNEAQ. CDR3 length: 15 residues. The CDR3 sequence: CASSVAGAGNTEAFF. The DNA of the CDR3 is TGTGCCAGCAGCGTGGCGGGGGCCGGGAACACTGAAGCTTTCTTT.